The present entry profiles one T cell receptor beta chain with its context. TCRdb keeps only in-frame clones here, not all; method: immunoSEQ multiplex PCR. The sample lists about 160,000 clones, roughly 95% occurring once. This sample stems from a study of control samples from healthy donors and cancer patients. Germline V gives CDR1 MNHNY, CDR2 SVGAGI (reference sequence). The V end lost 6 bases, the J end lost 0 bases, and 12 bases lay between the germline ends. The CDR3 spans 14 residues. This clonotype was obtained from a woman in her sixties in good health. The sample taken for sequencing was blood. This chain uses TRBV6-6 with TRBJ2-7, with D uncertain. CDR3 DNA sequence: TGTGCCAGCAGAAGGGTAATGAACTCCTACGAGCAGTACTTC. This sequence encodes CASRRVMNSYEQYF.